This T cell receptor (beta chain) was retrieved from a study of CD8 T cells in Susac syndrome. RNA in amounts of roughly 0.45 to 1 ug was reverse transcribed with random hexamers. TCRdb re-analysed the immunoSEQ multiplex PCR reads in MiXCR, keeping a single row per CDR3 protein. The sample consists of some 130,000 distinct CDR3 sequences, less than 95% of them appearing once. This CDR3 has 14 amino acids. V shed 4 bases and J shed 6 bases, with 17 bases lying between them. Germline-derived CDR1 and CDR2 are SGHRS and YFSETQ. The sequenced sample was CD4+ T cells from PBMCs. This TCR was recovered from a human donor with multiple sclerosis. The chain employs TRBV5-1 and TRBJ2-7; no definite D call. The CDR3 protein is CASSPQTILGEQYF. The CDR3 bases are TGCGCCAGCAGCCCTCAGACCATACTGGGCGAGCAGTACTTC.